This TCR beta chain was identified in a study of regulatory T cells in long-lasting Graves disease. CDR3 length equals 15 residues. Looked up from germline, CDR1 is MDHEN and CDR2 is SYDVKM. Trimming removed 3 bases at V and 5 bases at J, with 16 bases between. Researchers made TCR beta libraries by using iRepertoire HTBI primers and running Arm-PCR on CDR3 regions. TCRdb processed the multiplex PCR reads anew with MiXCR; each CDR3 protein has one entry. This repertoire shows 250,000 to 300,000 distinct CDR3 sequences, around 19% found once; its top ten account for 14%. Documented time point: newly diagnosed GD, antithyroid drugs for less than 3 months. With RNA extracted from PBMCs as input, the TCR library was made. The sample was also reused in another study, on T cells in Graves' hyperthyroidism and ophthalmopathy.

The TCR originated in a woman aged 25-40 years with Graves disease. The V and J genes are TRBV28 and TRBJ1-1; maybe TRBD1 (5 bases). The sequences come from peripheral blood mononuclear cells (PBMCs), collected at new diagnosis, from a patient treated with antithyroid drugs. CDR3 DNA: TGTGCCAGCAGTTTGAAGAGGTTGGGGGTTACTGAAGCTTTCTTT. It codes for CASSLKRLGVTEAFF.